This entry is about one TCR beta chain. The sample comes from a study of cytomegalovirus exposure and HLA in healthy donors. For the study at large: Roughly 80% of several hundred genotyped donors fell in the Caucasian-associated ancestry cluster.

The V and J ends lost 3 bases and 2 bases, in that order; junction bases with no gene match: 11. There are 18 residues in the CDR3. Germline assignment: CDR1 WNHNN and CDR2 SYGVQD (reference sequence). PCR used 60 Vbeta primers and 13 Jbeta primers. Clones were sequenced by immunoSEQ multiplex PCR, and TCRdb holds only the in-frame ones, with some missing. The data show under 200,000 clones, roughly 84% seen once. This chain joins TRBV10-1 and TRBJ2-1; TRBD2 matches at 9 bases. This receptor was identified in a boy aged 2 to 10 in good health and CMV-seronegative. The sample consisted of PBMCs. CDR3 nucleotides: TGCGCCAGCAGTGATTCTAGCGGGGCCCTCATTGCCTACAATGAGCAGTTCTTC. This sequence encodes CASSDSSGALIAYNEQFF.